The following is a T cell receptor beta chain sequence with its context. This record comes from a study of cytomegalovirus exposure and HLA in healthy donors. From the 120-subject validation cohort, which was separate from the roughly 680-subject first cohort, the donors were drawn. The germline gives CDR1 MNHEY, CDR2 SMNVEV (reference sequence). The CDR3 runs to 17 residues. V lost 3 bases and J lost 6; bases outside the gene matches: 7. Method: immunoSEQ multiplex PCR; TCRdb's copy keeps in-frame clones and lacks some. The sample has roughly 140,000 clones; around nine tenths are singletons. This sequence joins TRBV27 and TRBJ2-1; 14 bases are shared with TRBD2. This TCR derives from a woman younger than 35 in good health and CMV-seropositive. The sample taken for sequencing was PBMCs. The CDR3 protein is CASSFPGTSGRINEQFF. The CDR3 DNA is TGTGCCAGCAGTTTTCCCGGGACTAGCGGGAGAATCAATGAGCAGTTCTTC.